The next 18 T cell receptor beta chains were all read from a single sample in a study of shared clonotypes between healthy human individuals. Assay used: immunoSEQ multiplex PCR; TCRdb lists only in-frame clones, some missing. The top ten hold about 9.4% of the sample, which has some 300,000 clones, more than 60% seen once. Sequencing was done on a sample of memory CD4+ T cells sorted from blood. As for subset: CD45RA-negative fraction. Receptors were obtained from a man aged 25-45 years in good health.

The CDR3 loop is CASSSQSGDEQYF. In DNA form, the CDR3 reads TGTGCCAGCAGCTCCCAGAGCGGAGATGAGCAGTACTTC. This chain uses TRBV11-2 with TRBJ2-7; perhaps TRBD2 as D (5 bases). V was shortened by 4 bases and J by 7 bases, with 14 bases between the two germline ends. Germline V gene data show CDR1 as SGHAT and CDR2 as FQNNGV. This CDR3 has 13 residues.

V usage is TRBV28 and J usage is TRBJ2-1; 8 positions agree with TRBD2. Germline-derived CDR1 and CDR2 are MDHEN and SYDVKM. This CDR3 has 14 residues. V lost 3 bases to trimming and J lost 7 bases; unmatched junction nucleotides: 5. Written as DNA, the CDR3 is TGTGCCAGCAGTTTCGGAGCGGGAGCAAATGAGCAGTTCTTC. Its protein product is CASSFGAGANEQFF.

This clone showed up just once. The chain uses TRBV19 and TRBJ1-5; D is unresolved. CDR3 size: 15 residues. Germline loops: CDR1 LNHDA, CDR2 SQIVND (reference sequence). Trimming removed 5 bases at V and 0 bases at J, with 11 bases between. CDR3 residues: CASSPQVYSNQPQHF. The CDR3 DNA sequence: TGTGCCAGTAGTCCGCAGGTATATAGCAATCAGCCCCAGCATTTT.

The gene calls are TRBV9 and TRBJ2-3; D not certain. Trimming left V 6 bases short and J 2 bases short, with 13 bases between. The CDR3 is 14 amino acids. CDR1 is SGDLS and CDR2 is YYNGEE in the germline V gene. The CDR3 spells CASTRDSSTDTQYF. The CDR3 DNA is TGTGCCAGCACAAGGGATAGTTCCACAGATACGCAGTATTTT.

The chain recombines TRBV2 with TRBJ1-1; perhaps TRBD1 as D (5 bases). The V gene's germline CDR1 is SNHLY and CDR2 FYNNEI. This CDR3 is 11 amino acids long. V lost 5 bases, J lost 10 bases, and 11 bases lay in between. The CDR3 nucleotides read TGTGCCAGCAGTCAAACAGGTGGAGCTTTCTTT. It specifies CASSQTGGAFF.

J is TRBJ1-5 and V is TRBV28; D is ambiguous. Trimming stripped 8 bases from V and 5 bases from J, with 13 bases between. Germline V gene data show CDR1 as MDHEN and CDR2 as SYDVKM. The CDR3 spans 13 residues. The DNA for the CDR3 is TGTGCCAGCCAAGGAACGATCGATCAGCCCCAGCATTTT. Its translation is CASQGTIDQPQHF. The whole variable domain, remainder taken from reference TRBV28 and TRBJ1-5, is DVKVTQSSRYLVKRTGEKVFLECVQDMDHENMFWYRQDPGLGLRLIYFSYDVKMKEKGDIPEGYSVSREKKERFSLILESASTNQTSMYLCASQGTIDQPQHFGDGTRLSIL.

This chain connects TRBV28 to TRBJ2-3; D unresolved. V was clipped by 3 bases and J by 5 bases, with 9 bases between them. The length of the CDR3 is 13 residues. Germline V gene lookup returns CDR1 MDHEN and CDR2 SYDVKM. The CDR3 coding sequence is TGTGCCAGCAGTTTCACTTCAGGAGATACGCAGTATTTT. Its protein product is CASSFTSGDTQYF.

V and J are TRBV6-5 and TRBJ2-7, with D uncertain. CDR1 and CDR2 from the germline V gene are MNHEY and SVGAGI. There are 15 residues in the CDR3. Trimming left V 5 bases short and J 0 bases short, with 14 bases between. This CDR3 is CASSRTASPSYEQYF. CDR3 nucleotides: TGTGCCAGCAGTAGAACAGCCTCACCCTCCTACGAGCAGTACTTC.

The chain joins TRBV6-1 to TRBJ2-2; TRBD2 might be the D (6 bases). Germline V CDR1 and CDR2: MNHNS, SASEGT. The CDR3 consists of 13 residues. V dropped 8 bases and J dropped 3 bases, with 10 bases sitting between them. The CDR3 sequence: CASSWGDTGELFF. As DNA, the CDR3 is TGTGCCAGCTCATGGGGGGACACCGGGGAGCTGTTTTTT.

This clone was seen a single time. J is TRBJ1-4 and V is TRBV30; no firm D call. The germline gives CDR1 GTSNPN, CDR2 SVGIG (reference sequence). This CDR3 region has 15 residues. V lost 2 bases and J 7 bases, leaving 17 bases between the germline ends. CDR3 protein: CAWSFSRQSGEKLFF. CDR3 nucleotide sequence: TGTGCCTGGAGTTTTTCACGCCAGAGCGGTGAAAAACTGTTTTTT.

The gene calls are TRBV9 and TRBJ1-1, with TRBD1 matching 7 bases. This CDR3 has 13 amino acids. The V gene's germline CDR1 is SGDLS and CDR2 YYNGEE. Germline trimming cut 6 bases from V and 0 bases from J; bases unmatched to any gene: 2. This CDR3 is CASTQGLNTEAFF. The CDR3 coding sequence is TGTGCCAGCACACAGGGGCTGAACACTGAAGCTTTCTTT.

This chain links TRBV9 with TRBJ2-5, with no clear D. Per germline, CDR1 SGDLS and CDR2 YYNGEE. V lost 4 bases, J lost 1 base, and 17 bases lay in between. CDR3 length: 16 residues. As DNA, the CDR3 is TGTGCCAGCAGCCCCCGCTTGGGTGTGGGCCAAGAGACCCAGTACTTC. This gives the protein CASSPRLGVGQETQYF.

The chain recombines TRBV19 with TRBJ2-3; 9 nucleotides line up with TRBD1. Germline V gene lookup returns CDR1 LNHDA and CDR2 SQIVND (reference sequence). CDR3 length: 13 amino acids. Trimming removed 4 bases from V and 6 bases from J; junction bases left unmatched: 2. The CDR3 bases are TGTGCCAGTAGTAAGACAGGGGGTGATACGCAGTATTTT. The encoded protein is CASSKTGGDTQYF.

This chain links TRBV4-3 with TRBJ1-2; possible D gene TRBD1, 5 bases. V gave up 2 bases and J gave up 6 bases, with 19 bases separating them. From germline, CDR1 is LGHNA and CDR2 YSLEER. CDR3 length: 16 amino acids. The CDR3 region has the DNA TGCGCCAGCAGCCAACAAACGGCCGGACACGGTAATGGCTACACCTTC. Protein sequence: CASSQQTAGHGNGYTF.

CDR3 amino acids: CAIRDLQGGDTGELFF. CDR3 DNA sequence: TGTGCCATCAGGGACCTACAGGGCGGGGACACCGGGGAGCTGTTTTTT. The chain combines TRBV10-3 with TRBJ2-2; D may match TRBD1 or TRBD2 (6 bases each). The CDR3 runs to 16 residues. Germline V gene lookup returns CDR1 ENHRY and CDR2 SYGVKD. Trimming shortened V by 6 bases and J by 3 bases, and 17 bases separated the two germline ends.

The V call is TRBV6-1, the J call TRBJ2-7; D gene ambiguous. From germline, CDR1 is MNHNS and CDR2 SASEGT. V was shortened by 3 bases and J by 7 bases, with 16 bases between the two germline ends. CDR3 length: 14 amino acids. CDR3 bases: TGTGCCAGCAGTGATTTGCGAGGTTTTCGGGAGCAGTACTTC. It yields the protein CASSDLRGFREQYF.

The V and J genes are TRBV29-1 and TRBJ2-5, with a possible D match to TRBD1 (6 bases). The germline CDR1 and CDR2 sequences are SQVTM and ANQGSEA. This CDR3 has 14 residues. V was clipped by 7 bases and J by 7 bases, with 22 bases between them. DNA of the CDR3: TGCAGCGCAGTCGGCGACAGGACGGCGAGGACCCAGTACTTC. Its protein is CSAVGDRTARTQYF.

This clone was observed a single time. This rearrangement joins TRBV7-9 to TRBJ2-2; tentative D call: TRBD2 (5 bases). The V gene lost 1 base and the J gene lost 1 base, with 7 bases spanning the gap. The length of the CDR3 is 15 residues. From germline, CDR1 is SEHNR and CDR2 FQNEAQ (reference sequence). The CDR3 DNA reads as TGTGCCAGCAGCTTAGTTGGAGGGAACACCGGGGAGCTGTTTTTT. Its translation: CASSLVGGNTGELFF.